The rows below give T cell receptor beta chains drawn from one sample of a study of beta chain features in type 1 diabetes. The method was immunoSEQ multiplex PCR; TCRdb's version includes in-frame clones alone and lacks a portion of them. The data show more than 300,000 clones, roughly 12% seen once. Sequencing was carried out using naive CD4+ T cells from blood. The receptors were sampled from a young woman with type 1 diabetes. CDR3s include the opening cysteine and the closing phenylalanine or tryptophan. A D gene is named only where the DNA matches it firmly. Not every row has a clone size; where given, it reads once, few, many or a size class.

j_call d_call clone_size v_call cdr3_aa cdr3_nt
TRBJ2-1 - - TRBV15 CATSREGRNDNEQFF TGTGCCACCAGCAGGGAGGGCAGAAACGACAATGAGCAGTTCTTC
TRBJ2-7 - few TRBV4-3 CASSQGFTSRTYEQYF TGCGCCAGCAGCCAAGGATTTACTAGCAGAACCTACGAGCAGTACTTC
TRBJ2-1 - few TRBV11-2 CASSLGGGTDNEQFF TGTGCCAGCAGCTTAGGGGGCGGGACAGACAATGAGCAGTTCTTC
TRBJ2-5 - few TRBV7-7 CASSSLWDSDNF TGTGCTAGCAGCTCCCTATGGGACTCCGATAACTTC
TRBJ1-2 TRBD1 - TRBV29-1 CSATPRDRGLGYTF TGCAGCGCGACCCCCCGGGACAGGGGGCTTGGCTACACCTTC
TRBJ2-3 TRBD2 - TRBV7-2 CASSLVGTSLTIDTQYF TGTGCCAGCAGCTTAGTTGGGACTAGCTTAACCATTGATACGCAGTATTTT
TRBJ2-1 - - TRBV7-3 CASSSPGGANEQFF TGTGCCAGCAGCTCCCCCGGCGGGGCTAATGAGCAGTTCTTC
TRBJ2-5 - - TRBV7-9 CASSQTSERQTQYF TGTGCCAGCAGCCAAACGAGTGAGAGGCAGACCCAGTACTTC
TRBJ1-5 - - TRBV21-1 CARLPDREGGQPQHF TGTGCCCGACTACCGGACAGGGAGGGTGGACAGCCCCAGCATTTT
TRBJ1-2 - - TRBV20-1 CSATSRGGYTF TGCAGTGCTACGTCACGCGGGGGCTACACCTTC
TRBJ2-7 - few TRBV7-2 CASSPAVGVPGEQYF TGTGCCAGCAGCCCCGCGGTCGGGGTACCGGGGGAGCAGTACTTC
TRBJ2-2 - few TRBV18 CASSPRASLLTGELFF TGTGCCAGCTCACCACGGGCCTCCCTGCTCACCGGGGAGCTGTTTTTT
TRBJ2-2 - - TRBV9 CASSPEGRRNGELFF TGTGCCAGCAGCCCCGAGGGCCGGCGGAACGGGGAGCTGTTTTTT
TRBJ2-5 - few TRBV5-4 CASSQDRETQYF TGTGCCAGCAGCCAAGATCGGGAGACCCAGTACTTC
TRBJ1-5 TRBD1 - TRBV29-1 CSALVAGGYSNQPQHF TGCAGCGCCCTAGTGGCAGGGGGCTATAGCAATCAGCCCCAGCATTTT
TRBJ2-5 TRBD2 - TRBV28 CASSSGTSGQGTQYF TGTGCCAGCAGTTCCGGGACTAGCGGGCAGGGGACCCAGTACTTC
TRBJ2-5 TRBD1 few TRBV30 CAWQGAGETQYF TGTGCCTGGCAGGGGGCGGGAGAGACCCAGTACTTC
TRBJ1-1 - - TRBV27 CASSHYNTEAFF TGTGCCAGCAGTCACTACAACACTGAAGCTTTCTTT
TRBJ1-5 - few TRBV9 CASNRGGDSNQPQHF TGTGCCAGCAATAGAGGAGGGGATAGCAATCAGCCCCAGCATTTT
TRBJ2-7 - few TRBV25-1 CASSEVYDEQYF TGTGCCAGCAGTGAGGTCTATGACGAGCAGTACTTC
TRBJ2-7 TRBD2 few TRBV19 CATSSGGLHEQYF TGTGCCACTTCTAGCGGGGGTCTCCACGAGCAGTACTTC
TRBJ2-6 - few TRBV19 CASSTSTRHLSGANVLTF TGTGCCAGTAGTACCTCCACACGACACCTCTCTGGGGCCAACGTCCTGACTTTC
TRBJ1-2 TRBD1 - TRBV7-9 CASSLQGVPLYGYTF TGTGCCAGCAGCCTACAGGGGGTCCCCCTCTATGGCTACACCTTC
TRBJ2-3 TRBD2 - TRBV15 CATSSAAGGWGADTQYF TGTGCCACCAGCAGCGCAGCGGGGGGATGGGGAGCAGATACGCAGTATTTT
TRBJ2-7 - - TRBV25-1 CASSTRQADYEQYF TGTGCCAGCAGTACTCGACAGGCCGACTACGAGCAGTACTTC
TRBJ2-1 TRBD1 few TRBV19 CASSIVRTGGNEQFF TGTGCCAGTAGTATAGTCAGGACAGGGGGCAATGAGCAGTTCTTC
TRBJ2-4 TRBD2 few TRBV18 CASSPKGLADTGYIQYF TGTGCCAGCTCACCCAAGGGACTAGCGGACACCGGATACATTCAGTACTTC
TRBJ2-2 TRBD1 few TRBV7-9 CASSSGTGGPGELFF TGTGCCAGCAGCTCGGGGACAGGGGGCCCCGGGGAGCTGTTTTTT
TRBJ2-1 TRBD1 few TRBV18 CASSQTSLGQPNEQFF TGTGCCAGCTCGCAGACCTCCTTGGGACAGCCCAATGAGCAGTTCTTC
TRBJ2-1 - - TRBV7-7 CASSLAPRANEQFF TGTGCTAGCAGCTTAGCGCCCAGGGCGAATGAGCAGTTCTTC
TRBJ2-7 TRBD1 - TRBV28 CASIPGQGYEQYF TGTGCCAGCATTCCAGGACAGGGCTACGAGCAGTACTTC
TRBJ2-1 - few TRBV29-1 CSVWIAGVESYNEQFF TGCAGCGTTTGGATCGCAGGGGTTGAGTCCTACAATGAGCAGTTCTTC
TRBJ2-5 TRBD2 few TRBV14 CASSPRVGGSRETQYF TGTGCCAGCAGCCCGAGGGTCGGCGGGAGCAGGGAGACCCAGTACTTC
TRBJ2-3 TRBD2 - TRBV25-1 CASRLAGADTQYF TGTGCCAGTAGACTAGCGGGGGCAGATACGCAGTATTTT
TRBJ2-7 - - TRBV7-2 CASSLDRDFYEQYF TGTGCCAGCAGCTTAGACCGGGACTTCTACGAGCAGTACTTC
TRBJ1-1 - few TRBV7-9 CASSAGIGENTEAFF TGTGCCAGCAGCGCAGGGATTGGGGAGAACACTGAAGCTTTCTTT
TRBJ2-1 TRBD2 - TRBV30 CAWSRGEYNEQFF TGTGCCTGGAGTCGGGGGGAGTACAATGAGCAGTTCTTC
TRBJ1-6 - few TRBV5-6 CASGGLGLGSYNSPLHF TGTGCCAGCGGAGGTTTAGGACTAGGGTCCTATAATTCACCCCTCCACTTT
TRBJ2-5 - few TRBV7-9 CASSPKGSPRETQYF TGTGCCAGCAGTCCGAAGGGGTCGCCTCGAGAGACCCAGTACTTC
TRBJ2-1 TRBD2 - TRBV19 CASSNPGGGVFNEQFF TGTGCCAGTAGTAATCCCGGGGGGGGCGTCTTCAATGAGCAGTTCTTC
TRBJ2-1 - few TRBV29-1 CSVDRGWAGNEQFF TGCAGCGTTGATAGGGGCTGGGCTGGGAATGAGCAGTTCTTC
TRBJ2-2 - - TRBV4-3 CASSQDLAPPNTGELFF TGCGCCAGCAGCCAAGACTTGGCTCCCCCGAACACCGGGGAGCTGTTTTTT
TRBJ2-7 - few TRBV11-1 CASSFGTPAYEQYF TGTGCCAGCAGCTTCGGGACTCCAGCCTACGAGCAGTACTTC
TRBJ2-7 - - TRBV2 CASSAAGGEQYF TGTGCCAGCAGTGCCGCCGGGGGCGAGCAGTACTTC
TRBJ1-5 - few TRBV6-5 CASSYGQQGPQHF TGTGCCAGCAGTTATGGTCAGCAGGGACCCCAGCATTTT
TRBJ2-7 TRBD2 - TRBV11-2 CASSFRLAGNEQYF TGTGCCAGCAGCTTTCGACTAGCGGGGAACGAGCAGTACTTC
TRBJ2-1 TRBD2 - TRBV5-1 CASSRTSGMGYNEQFF TGCGCCAGCTCTCGCACTAGCGGGATGGGCTACAATGAGCAGTTCTTC
TRBJ2-7 TRBD1 few TRBV10-3 CAISGRGQGREQYF TGTGCCATCAGTGGGCGAGGACAGGGTCGCGAGCAGTACTTC
TRBJ2-1 - few TRBV6-5 CASRPGTYNEQFF TGTGCCAGCAGGCCGGGGACCTACAATGAGCAGTTCTTC
TRBJ2-5 TRBD2 - TRBV5-6 CASTRTSGIGETQYF TGTGCCAGCACGCGGACTAGCGGGATCGGCGAGACCCAGTACTTC